The next 18 T cell receptor beta chains were all read from a single sample in a study of blood T cell repertoires in COVID-19. Some clones are missing from TCRdb's copy, which holds only in-frame ones; the method was immunoSEQ multiplex PCR. The sample lists approximately 160,000 clones, roughly nine tenths seen once, with 3% to 4% in the top ten. Sequenced sample: peripheral blood. The origin of the receptors is a woman aged 70-85 years with acute or convalescent COVID-19.

The chain combines TRBV19 with TRBJ2-7; 7 bases align to TRBD1. V trimming: 5 bases; J trimming: 2 bases; junction bases outside the gene matches: 9. From germline, CDR1 is LNHDA and CDR2 SQIVND (reference sequence). The CDR3 length is 15 residues. DNA for the CDR3: TGTGCCAGTAGTGAACGGGACAGCCGAGCCTACGAGCAGTACTTC. Its translation: CASSERDSRAYEQYF.

The rearrangement joins TRBV7-2 to TRBJ2-2; 8 bases agree with TRBD2. Germline CDR1 and CDR2: SGHTA and FQGNSA. V lost 1 base to trimming and J lost 2 bases; unmatched junction nucleotides: 3. The CDR3 covers 16 residues. Written as DNA, the CDR3 is TGTGCCAGCAGCTTAGTGCGGGGGGCAAACACCGGGGAGCTGTTTTTT. Its translation: CASSLVRGANTGELFF. The whole variable domain, remainder taken from reference TRBV7-2 and TRBJ2-2, is GAGVSQSPSNKVTEKGKDVELRCDPISGHTALYWYRQSLGQGLEFLIYFQGNSAPDKSGLPSDRFSAERTGGSVSTLTIQRTQQEDSAVYLCASSLVRGANTGELFFGEGSRLTVL.

This clone was recorded once. This sequence joins TRBV5-8 and TRBJ1-2; 8 bases fit TRBD1. The ends lost 1 base at V and 3 bases at J; junction bases unmatched: 11. The CDR3 sequence is 17 residues long. Germline assignment: CDR1 SGHTS and CDR2 YDEGEE. CDR3 coding DNA: TGTGCCAGCAGCTTGCCTGGGACAGGCACGTCGTACTATGGCTACACCTTC. It translates to CASSLPGTGTSYYGYTF. Filled out from reference TRBV5-8 and TRBJ1-2, the complete variable domain reads EAGVTQSPTHLIKTRGQQATLRCSPISGHTSVYWYQQALGLGLQFLLWYDEGEERNRGNFPPRFSGRQFPNYSSELNVNALELEDSALYLCASSLPGTGTSYYGYTFGSGTRLTVV.

This clone showed up just once. The CDR3, as DNA: TGTGCCAGCAGCTTGGATTTATTTCGGGGAGCTTTCTTT. This sequence encodes CASSLDLFRGAFF. The chain recombines TRBV5-8 with TRBJ1-1; D unresolved. CDR1 and CDR2 (germline): SGHTS, YDEGEE. This CDR3 has 13 amino acids. V lost 0 bases and J lost 10, with 13 bases in between.

The gene calls are TRBV4-3 and TRBJ1-1, with D tentatively TRBD1 (6 bases). Germline loops: CDR1 LGHNA, CDR2 YSLEER. Deletions cut 0 bases from V and 2 bases from J, with 10 bases between. This CDR3 has 15 amino acids. The CDR3, as DNA: TGCGCCAGCAGCCAAGATTCCAGGGGAAACACTGAAGCTTTCTTT. As protein: CASSQDSRGNTEAFF.

About this clone: Other DNA sequences of this sample code for an identical CDR3. DNA for the CDR3: TGTGCCAGCTCCCCGGGCGGGCCGAACACTGAAGCTTTCTTT. Residues: CASSPGGPNTEAFF. The chain recombines TRBV18 with TRBJ1-1; D gene ambiguous. V was clipped by 6 bases and J by 1 base, with 12 bases between them. Germline CDR1 KGHSH, CDR2 LQKENI. CDR3 length: 14 residues. The whole variable domain, remainder taken from reference TRBV18 and TRBJ1-1, is NAGVMQNPRHLVRRRGQEARLRCSPMKGHSHVYWYRQLPEEGLKFMVYLQKENIIDESGMPKERFSAEFPKEGPSILRIQQVVRGDSAAYFCASSPGGPNTEAFFGQGTRLTVV.

The chain couples TRBV10-2 to TRBJ1-2; 9 bases align to TRBD1. The CDR3 contains 15 residues. Germline trimming cut 5 bases from V and 7 bases from J; bases unmatched to any gene: 11. Germline lookup yields CDR1 WSHSY and CDR2 SAAADI. Written as DNA, the CDR3 is TGCGCCAGCAGTCCAACGGACAGGGGACTTGGTGGCTACACCTTC. Translated, it gives CASSPTDRGLGGYTF.

The chain is built from TRBV7-2 and TRBJ1-1, with D possibly matching TRBD1 (5 bases). Germline CDR1 and CDR2: SGHTA and FQGNSA. This CDR3 comprises 14 residues. V was cut by 5 bases and J by 5 bases, with 15 bases left in between. Here the CDR3 DNA reads TGTGCCAGCAGCCTCAGCATCAGGGCTACTGAAGCTTTCTTT. Translating it yields CASSLSIRATEAFF.

V is TRBV7-8 and J is TRBJ2-2; TRBD2 aligns across 7 bases. The V gene end was trimmed by 9 bases and the J gene end by 1 base; junction bases not matched to a gene: 5. This CDR3 is built from 14 residues. Looked up from germline, CDR1 is SGHVS and CDR2 is FQNEAQ. For the CDR3, the DNA is TGTGCCAGTAGAAGCGGGATGAACACCGGGGAGCTGTTTTTT. This gives the protein CASRSGMNTGELFF.

The V and J genes are TRBV13 and TRBJ1-2; TRBD1 agrees at 8 bases. There are 13 residues in the CDR3. With 5 bases clipped from V and 8 bases from J, the junction kept 7 bases outside the gene matches. Germline lookup yields CDR1 PRHDT and CDR2 FYEKMQ (reference sequence). CDR3: CASSLRGLRGYTF. CDR3 DNA sequence: TGTGCCAGCAGCCTCAGGGGGCTTCGGGGCTACACCTTC. Using reference TRBV13 and TRBJ1-2 for the parts outside the CDR3, the full variable domain is AAGVIQSPRHLIKEKRETATLKCYPIPRHDTVYWYQQGPGQDPQFLISFYEKMQSDKGSIPDRFSAQQFSDYHSELNMSSLELGDSALYFCASSLRGLRGYTFGSGTRLTVV.

The chain combines TRBV5-4 with TRBJ1-3; D perhaps matches TRBD1 (5 bases). Trimming left V 5 bases short and J 5 bases short, with 14 bases between. CDR3 length equals 14 residues. Germline CDR1 and CDR2: SGHNT and YYREEE (reference sequence). CDR3 amino acids: CASRPGGDRNTIYF. Written as DNA, the CDR3 is TGTGCCAGCAGGCCCGGAGGGGATAGAAACACCATATATTTT.

The V gene is TRBV6-1, the J gene TRBJ2-2; 8 bases are shared with TRBD1. Losses at the gene ends were 0 bases for V and 5 bases for J; bases not matched to a gene: 2. Germline V gene lookup returns CDR1 MNHNS and CDR2 SASEGT. CDR3 length: 15 residues. The DNA for the CDR3 is TGTGCCAGCAGTGAAGCCCAGGGGGCAACCGGGGAGCTGTTTTTT. It yields the protein CASSEAQGATGELFF.

The chain recombines TRBV9 with TRBJ1-2; D is unclear. The length of the CDR3 is 13 residues. The V gene's germline CDR1 is SGDLS and CDR2 YYNGEE. V was trimmed by 7 bases and J by 6 bases, leaving 16 bases between them. CDR3 residues: CASGSLGPHGYTF. CDR3 bases: TGTGCCAGCGGATCACTAGGGCCTCATGGCTACACCTTC. Full variable domain (outside the CDR3, taken from reference TRBV9 and TRBJ1-2): DSGVTQTPKHLITATGQRVTLRCSPRSGDLSVYWYQQSLDQGLQFLIQYYNGEERAKGNILERFSAQQFPDLHSELNLSSLELGDSALYFCASGSLGPHGYTFGSGTRLTVV.

This clone was detected only once. The chain is built from TRBV20-1 and TRBJ2-7; TRBD1 matches 10 bases. This CDR3 has 14 residues. Germline CDR1 is DFQATT and CDR2 is SNEGSKA (reference sequence). With V trimmed by 3 bases and J by 6 bases, 8 bases remained unmatched. This CDR3 is CSASNRDRGFEQYF. CDR3 in DNA: TGCAGTGCTAGTAACCGGGACAGGGGCTTCGAGCAGTACTTC.

This clone is a singleton in its sample. The genes are TRBV2 and TRBJ2-7; TRBD1 matches 8 bases. The CDR3 is 14 residues long. Germline CDR1 SNHLY, CDR2 FYNNEI. The junction had 7 bases not matched to a gene; V was cut back by 4 bases and J by 5 bases. CDR3 loop: CASSARQGFDEQYF. The CDR3 coding sequence is TGTGCCAGCAGTGCGAGACAGGGGTTCGACGAGCAGTACTTC.

Comment on this clone: A read error may produce the germline difference seen at one junction end. V and J are TRBV7-2 and TRBJ2-7; 7 nucleotides match TRBD2. Germline CDR1 reads SGHTA; CDR2 reads FQGNSA. This CDR3 is 14 amino acids long. CDR3 sequence: CASSLAAGVGEQYF. CDR3 in DNA: TGTGCCAGCAGCCTAGCGGCGGGAGTAGGTGAGCAGTACTTC.

The chain uses TRBV6-5 and TRBJ2-5, with TRBD1 as a possible D gene (5 bases). CDR1 and CDR2 (germline): MNHEY, SVGAGI. The CDR3 has 15 residues. Trimming left V 6 bases short and J 4 bases short, with 18 bases between. The CDR3 nucleotides read TGTGCCAGCAGCCAGGGTCGCGAGGTACGAGAGACCCAGTACTTC. It encodes CASSQGREVRETQYF.

The chain joins TRBV5-1 to TRBJ1-2; 9 bases are a match to TRBD1. CDR3 length: 15 residues. Germline CDR1 SGHRS, CDR2 YFSETQ. The trim removed 4 bases at V and 2 bases at J, leaving 6 bases unmatched. The CDR3 DNA reads as TGCGCCAGCAGCCCAGAGACAGGGGGGAACTATGGCTACACCTTC. This translates into CASSPETGGNYGYTF.